This T cell receptor (beta chain) was sequenced during a study of CD8+CD57+ T cells in acquired aplastic anemia (dated by TCRdb to the late 2010s). Context from the whole study: DNA extracted from sorted CD4+ and CD8+ cells had a mean of roughly 3 ug, with a range of roughly 0.17 to 30 ug. CD8+CD57+ expansion was defined as frequency above the mean frequency observed in healthy subjects.

Genomic DNA was used as template for profiling of TCR beta VDJ combinations and CDR3 sequences. An Illumina HiSeq 2000 was used for TCR repertoire sequencing. The original pipeline was this. TRBV/TRBJ rearrangement plots, CDR3 size and DJ length profiles, and Simpson's diversity index were used to assess repertoires. The most abundant DNA sequence in the deep sequencing data was defined as the immunodominant clone. CDR3 amino acid sequences were screened for sharing across subjects and compared with published repertoires and the VDJdb database. TCRdb reprocessed the public reads (quality trimming at Q25 with fastp, clone calling with MiXCR) and kept in-frame beta chains. Entries are consolidated by CDR3 protein sequence, retaining the most common genes and DNA. These V and J calls originate from TCRdb's pipeline instead of the authors' own analysis. In this sample the table shows 90,000 to 150,000 distinct CDR3 sequences, over 55% of which occur a single time. The top ten clonotypes cover around 27% of the sample.

The investigation overall reported the following: Around 28 CD8+ CDR3 sequences were found to be shared between patients and controls, but these sequences appeared to be highly expressed in patients and within the immunodominant clones of the patients. Between patients and healthy controls, no significant difference in CD8+ Simpson's diversity was found (P=0.060).

This clonotype occurred many times. Its antigen is not yet known. The sample holds no much larger clone one base away, and base qualities are not on file. The patients picked for sequencing were ones in whom flow cytometry had shown an expansion of CD8+CD57+ cells. Every patient had a diagnosis of severe acquired aplastic anemia based on International Study of Aplastic Anemia and Agranulocytosis and Camitta criteria. Patients had received no therapy at the time of blood sampling. In the study, sorted CD4+ and CD8+ blood T cells from patients with severe aplastic anemia and from healthy subjects underwent deep sequencing of TCR repertoires. Patients were enrolled in the USA under clinicaltrials.gov protocols 00001620, 01623167, 00001397, 00071045, 00081523 and 00961064. Ficoll-Paque density gradient centrifugation was used to isolate peripheral blood mononuclear cells. Before DNA extraction, CD4+ and CD8+ T cells were sorted with FACS or magnetic beads.

The clonotype comes from a human donor with aplastic anemia. The sequenced material came from sorted CD4+, CD8+, or CD8+CD57+ T cells (not recorded which) from PBMCs.

The sequenced DNA is TGTGCCAGCAGATCGTACAGGGGGCGCAGGGGGAATTCACCCCTCCACTTT. This gives the protein CASRSYRGRRGNSPLHF. This chain joins TRBV2 to TRBJ1-6; TRBD1 agrees with 9 junctional bases. Based on the germline V gene, the CDR1 and CDR2 sequences are SNHLY and FYNNEI. The CDR3 goes from the cysteine to the phenylalanine over 17 residues. Only CDR3 DNA is held: 51 bases, read in frame from base 1. V is pruned by 6 bases and J by 7 bases, leaving 13 bases of the junction without a gene match. The CDR3 plus the reference TRBV2 and TRBJ1-6 genes for the other parts give the full variable domain: EPEVTQTPSHQVTQMGQEVILRCVPISNHLYFYWYRQILGQKVEFLVSFYNNEISEKSEIFDDQFSVERPDGSNFTLKIRSTKLEDSAMYFCASRSYRGRRGNSPLHFGNGTRLTVT.